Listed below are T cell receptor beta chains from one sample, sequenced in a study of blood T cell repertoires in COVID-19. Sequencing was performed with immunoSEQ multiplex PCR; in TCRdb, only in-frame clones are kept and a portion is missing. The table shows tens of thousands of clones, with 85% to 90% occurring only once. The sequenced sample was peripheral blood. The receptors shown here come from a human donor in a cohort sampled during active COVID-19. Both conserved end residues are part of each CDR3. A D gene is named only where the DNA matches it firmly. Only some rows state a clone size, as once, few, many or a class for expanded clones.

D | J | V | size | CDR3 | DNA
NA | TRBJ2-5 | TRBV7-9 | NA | CASSVRGETQYF | TGTGCCAGCAGCGTGAGGGGGGAGACCCAGTACTTC
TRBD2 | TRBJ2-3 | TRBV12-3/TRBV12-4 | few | CASSQGLTDTQYF | TGTGCCAGCAGCCAGGGACTAACAGATACGCAGTATTTT
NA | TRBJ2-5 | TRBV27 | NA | CASSLLPGRETQYF | TGTGCCAGCAGTTTATTACCAGGGAGGGAGACCCAGTACTTC
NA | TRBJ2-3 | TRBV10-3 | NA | CAISNEGRDTQYF | TGTGCCATCAGTAACGAGGGCCGTGATACGCAGTATTTT
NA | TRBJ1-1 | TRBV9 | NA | CASSVTGNTEAFF | TGTGCCAGCAGCGTAACAGGTAACACTGAAGCTTTCTTT
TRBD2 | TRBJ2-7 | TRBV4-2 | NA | CASSQAGTRGEQYF | TGTGCCAGCAGCCAGGCCGGGACTAGAGGTGAGCAGTACTTC
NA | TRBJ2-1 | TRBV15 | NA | CATSRDLARSYNEQFF | TGTGCCACCAGCAGAGATCTCGCGCGGTCCTACAATGAGCAGTTCTTC
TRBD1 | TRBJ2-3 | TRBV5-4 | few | CASSQDRGRTDTQYF | TGTGCCAGCAGCCAGGACAGGGGCCGCACAGATACGCAGTATTTT
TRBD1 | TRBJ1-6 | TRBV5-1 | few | CASSPGQGDNSPLHF | TGCGCCAGCAGCCCCGGACAGGGCGACAATTCACCCCTCCACTTT
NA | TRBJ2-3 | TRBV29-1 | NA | CSVEATRRTDTQYF | TGCAGCGTTGAAGCGACCCGGCGGACAGATACGCAGTATTTT
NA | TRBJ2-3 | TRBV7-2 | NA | CASSLGGRGSTDTQYF | TGTGCCAGCAGCTTAGGTGGGAGGGGGAGCACAGATACGCAGTATTTT
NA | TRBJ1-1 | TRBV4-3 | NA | CASSQEEHRQNTEAFF | TGCGCCAGCAGCCAAGAAGAGCATCGTCAAAACACTGAAGCTTTCTTT
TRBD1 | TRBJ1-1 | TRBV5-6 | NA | CASSRQGMNTEAFF | TGTGCCAGCAGTCGACAGGGAATGAACACTGAAGCTTTCTTT
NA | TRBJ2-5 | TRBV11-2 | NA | CASSLSGGGLETQYF | TGTGCCAGCAGCTTGAGTGGGGGGGGCCTAGAGACCCAGTACTTC
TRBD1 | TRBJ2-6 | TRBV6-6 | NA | CASSNTGAGANVLTF | TGTGCCAGCAGTAATACAGGGGCTGGGGCCAACGTCCTGACTTTC
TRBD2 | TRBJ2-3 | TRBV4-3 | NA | CASSRDYMLAGGPTDTQYF | TGCGCCAGCAGCCGAGATTATATGCTAGCGGGAGGGCCGACAGATACGCAGTATTTT
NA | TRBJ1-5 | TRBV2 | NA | CASSERNRNQPQHF | TGTGCCAGCAGTGAACGGAACAGGAATCAGCCCCAGCATTTT
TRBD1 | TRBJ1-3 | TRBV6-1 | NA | CASSERQGASGNTIYF | TGTGCCAGCAGTGAACGACAGGGAGCCTCTGGAAACACCATATATTTT
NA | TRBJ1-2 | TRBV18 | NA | CASSPFPGNGYTF | TGTGCCAGCTCACCATTTCCAGGCAATGGCTACACCTTC
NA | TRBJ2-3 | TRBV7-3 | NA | CASSLNTGTDTQYF | TGTGCCAGCAGCTTAAATACGGGCACAGATACGCAGTATTTT
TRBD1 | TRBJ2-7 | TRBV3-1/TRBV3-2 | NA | CASSQDPSGGRNEQYF | TGTGCCAGCAGCCAAGATCCCTCAGGGGGTCGCAACGAGCAGTACTTC
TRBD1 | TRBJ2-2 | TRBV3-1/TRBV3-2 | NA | CASSLGTGATGELFF | TGTGCCAGCAGCCTCGGGACAGGGGCCACCGGGGAGCTGTTTTTT
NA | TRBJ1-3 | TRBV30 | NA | CAWSAKLGAGYF | TGTGCCTGGAGTGCGAAACTTGGGGCAGGGTATTTT
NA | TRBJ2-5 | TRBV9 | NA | CASSVGQQETQYF | TGTGCCAGCAGCGTAGGGCAGCAAGAGACCCAGTACTTC
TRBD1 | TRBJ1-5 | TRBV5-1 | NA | CASSQDGQEGQPQHF | TGCGCCAGCAGCCAAGACGGACAGGAGGGTCAGCCCCAGCATTTT
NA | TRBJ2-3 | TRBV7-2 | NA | CASSASRLLTDTQYF | TGTGCCAGCAGCGCCTCACGTCTACTCACAGATACGCAGTATTTT
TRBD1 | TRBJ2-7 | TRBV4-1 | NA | CASSHRDRPAYEQYF | TGCGCCAGCAGTCACCGGGACAGGCCAGCCTACGAGCAGTACTTC
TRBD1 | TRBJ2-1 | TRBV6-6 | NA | CASSLRGQGRNEQFF | TGTGCCAGCAGCCTTCGGGGACAGGGTCGCAATGAGCAGTTCTTC
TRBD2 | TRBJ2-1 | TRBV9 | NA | CASSVPGFSGRTPYNEQFF | TGTGCCAGCAGCGTCCCGGGGTTCAGCGGGAGAACGCCCTACAATGAGCAGTTCTTC
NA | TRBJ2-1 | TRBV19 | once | CASSSRDLASSYNEQFF | TGTGCCAGTAGCTCCCGGGACCTAGCGTCCTCCTACAATGAGCAGTTCTTC
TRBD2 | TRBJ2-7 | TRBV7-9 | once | CASSPYGGSEQYF | TGTGCCAGCAGCCCTTACGGGGGGTCGGAGCAGTACTTC
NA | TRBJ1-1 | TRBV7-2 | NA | CASSLGPRNTEAFF | TGTGCCAGCAGCTTGGGGCCTCGGAACACTGAAGCTTTCTTT
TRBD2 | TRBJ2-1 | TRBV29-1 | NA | CSLFKVRGLAGERQFF | TGCAGCCTATTTAAGGTACGGGGACTAGCGGGAGAACGGCAGTTCTTC
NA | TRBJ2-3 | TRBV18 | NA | CASSPQPERVDTQYF | TGTGCCAGCTCACCCCAGCCCGAGCGGGTAGATACGCAGTATTTT
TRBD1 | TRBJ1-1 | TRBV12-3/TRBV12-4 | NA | CASIPQGPTEAFF | TGTGCCAGCATTCCACAGGGGCCGACTGAAGCTTTCTTT
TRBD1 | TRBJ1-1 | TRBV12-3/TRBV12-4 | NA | CASRGQGGTEAFF | TGTGCCAGCAGGGGACAGGGTGGAACTGAAGCTTTCTTT
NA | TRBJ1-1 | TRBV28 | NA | CASNSQGTTEAFF | TGTGCCAGCAATTCTCAGGGGACCACTGAAGCTTTCTTT
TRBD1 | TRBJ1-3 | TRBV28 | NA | CASTRGHINTIYF | TGTGCCAGCACCAGGGGGCATATAAACACCATATATTTT
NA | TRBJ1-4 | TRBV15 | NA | CATSSMRAEKLFF | TGTGCCACCAGCAGTATGAGGGCTGAAAAACTGTTTTTT
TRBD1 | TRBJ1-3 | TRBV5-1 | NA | CASSPGQEGYSGNTIYF | TGCGCCAGCAGCCCAGGACAGGAGGGTTACTCTGGAAACACCATATATTTT
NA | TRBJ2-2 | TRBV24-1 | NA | CATSDLAGSNTGELFF | TGTGCCACCAGTGATTTGGCGGGGTCCAACACCGGGGAGCTGTTTTTT
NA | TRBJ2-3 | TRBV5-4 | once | CASSLSAGSSDTQYF | TGTGCCAGCAGCTTGTCTGCGGGATCATCAGATACGCAGTATTTT
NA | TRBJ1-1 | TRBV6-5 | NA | CASRKEGHTEAFF | TGTGCCAGCAGGAAGGAGGGCCACACTGAAGCTTTCTTT
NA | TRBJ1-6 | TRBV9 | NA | CASSVAVSNSPLHF | TGTGCCAGCAGCGTAGCGGTTAGTAATTCACCCCTCCACTTT
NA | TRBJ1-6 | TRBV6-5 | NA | CASSYSAQGRSSPLHF | TGTGCCAGCAGTTACTCCGCGCAGGGTAGGAGTTCACCCCTCCACTTT
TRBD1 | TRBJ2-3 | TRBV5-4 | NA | CASSLDFDSGQGFTDTQYF | TGTGCCAGCAGCTTGGATTTTGATTCGGGACAGGGATTTACAGATACGCAGTATTTT
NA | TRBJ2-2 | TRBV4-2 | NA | CASSQDRTGELFF | TGTGCCAGCAGCCAAGATCGGACCGGGGAGCTGTTTTTT
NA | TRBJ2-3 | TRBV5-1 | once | CASREGRSTDTQYF | TGCGCCAGCAGAGAGGGGAGGAGCACAGATACGCAGTATTTT
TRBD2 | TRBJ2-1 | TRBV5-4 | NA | CASSLDGWTSGRAHEQFF | TGTGCCAGCAGCTTGGATGGATGGACTAGCGGGAGGGCCCATGAGCAGTTCTTC
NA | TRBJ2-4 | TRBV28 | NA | CASSLRGATKNIQYF | TGTGCCAGCAGTTTACGGGGGGCCACCAAAAACATTCAGTACTTC
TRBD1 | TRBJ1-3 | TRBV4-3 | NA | CASSQDRINRGRSGNTIYF | TGCGCCAGCAGCCAAGATCGCATTAACAGGGGCCGCTCTGGAAACACCATATATTTT
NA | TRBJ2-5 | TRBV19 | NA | CASTSVSGRGETQYF | NA
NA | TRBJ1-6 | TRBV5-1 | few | CASSLGGGSSPLHF | TGCGCCAGCAGCCTCGGTGGCGGGAGCTCACCCCTCCACTTT
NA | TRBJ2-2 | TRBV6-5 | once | CASSYSAAGELFF | TGTGCCAGCAGTTACTCGGCCGCCGGGGAGCTGTTTTTT
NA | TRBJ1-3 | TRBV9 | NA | CASSTGNPRRGSGNTIYF | TGTGCCAGCAGCACAGGGAACCCCCGAAGAGGGTCTGGAAACACCATATATTTT
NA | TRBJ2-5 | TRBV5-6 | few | CASSLDSGVTQYF | TGTGCCAGCAGCTTGGATTCAGGGGTGACCCAGTACTTC
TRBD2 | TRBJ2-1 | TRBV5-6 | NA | CASSQSLAGPYNEQFF | TGTGCCAGCAGCCAATCCCTAGCGGGACCCTACAATGAGCAGTTCTTC
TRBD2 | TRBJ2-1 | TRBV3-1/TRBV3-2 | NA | CASSPGLAGFYNEQFF | TGTGCCAGCAGCCCGGGACTAGCGGGCTTTTACAATGAGCAGTTCTTC
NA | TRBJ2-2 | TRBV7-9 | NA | CASSLSQGSNTGELFF | TGTGCCAGCAGCTTAAGCCAGGGCAGCAACACCGGGGAGCTGTTTTTT